This TCR beta chain originates from a study of cytomegalovirus exposure and HLA in healthy donors (dated by TCRdb to the late 2010s). Regarding the study in general: The 670 or so repertoires of the first cohort and the 120 or so validation repertoires were produced on the same platform, according to a later analysis. The study was designed to test whether signatures of past pathogen exposure could be identified by cataloging public T cell receptors. Along with the approximately 670-subject first cohort, a separate validation cohort of over a hundred different subjects was used. To predict cytomegalovirus infection status, the study combined high-throughput TCR immunosequencing, statistical association of individual TCRs with disease status, and machine learning.

To prepare the library, the immunoSEQ multiplex PCR assay was applied. The paper's data handling went like this. A statistical classification framework was built for diagnosing cytomegalovirus status from the catalog of TCR beta chain sequences. TCRdb limited this immuneACCESS table to in-frame rearrangements with V and J called. A share of clones is missing; checked studies link under half to unresolved V genes, and the rest is unexplained. The DNA was the basis for D and trimming; V, J and clone size are from that table. For this sample there are fewer than 65,000 clones; nearly 90% appear just once. The leading ten clones occupy around 14% of the sample. V is cut by 6 bases and J by 0 bases, and the space between the germline ends is 8 bases. CDR1 and CDR2 were assigned from the germline V gene as MNHEY and SVGAGI. The CDR3 runs 14 residues from the cysteine to the phenylalanine. The read is trimmed to its CDR3 DNA, 42 bases read in frame from base 1.

As concerns this clone: It lacks a known antigen. No base qualities exist here, and no much larger clone lies one base off it.

Separate from the approximately 700-subject first cohort, the validation cohort of 120 subjects was the group to which the donors belonged. Paper-wide results and their limitations: A few of the identified cytomegalovirus-associated TCR beta chains were confirmed in vitro to be specific for cytomegalovirus antigens. The classifier was reported to diagnose cytomegalovirus status with high specificity and sensitivity in both the original and validation cohorts. In the study, some 180 TCR beta chains were listed as associated with cytomegalovirus. Most TCR sequences were seen in very few donors, while some public TCRs were found in many individuals. A later analysis found that TCRs clustered in the first cohort also tended to co-occur in the 120 validation repertoires, with about 94% of cluster scores above 0. All 120 or so repertoires were used to score co-occurrence in the validation cohort in a later analysis, because that analysis had no HLA typing for the cohort. It was suggested by the authors that the approach could potentially be generalized to other disease states and immunological phenotypes.

The source is a woman younger than 35 in good health and CMV-seronegative. The chain joins TRBV6-5 to TRBJ1-4; the D gene cannot be resolved reliably. Sequenced input: PBMCs. The CDR3 in this case is CASSGVATNEKLFF. In nucleotides, the sequence is TGTGCCAGCAGCGGGGTTGCAACTAATGAAAAACTGTTTTTT.